Listed below are T cell receptor beta chains from one sample, sequenced in a study of identical twins. MiXCR, applied by TCRdb to the 5' RACE reads, yields one record per CDR3 protein. This table holds approximately 500,000 distinct CDR3 sequences, 24% found once. This same sample was also part of a study on T cells expressing NK-cell markers.

Sequenced sample: CD4+ T cells sorted from blood. The receptors come from a woman in her late teens or twenties in good health. CDR3s leave out the opening cysteine and the closing phenylalanine or tryptophan. The D gene is left open where the match is weak. Size tells how often a clone was seen (once, few, many) or the class of an expanded clone, and some rows leave it out.

NA	TRBJ1-5	few	TRBV10-3	AISESNRQPQH
NA	TRBJ2-1	NA	TRBV12-3/TRBV12-4	ASSGQNWHEQF
TRBD1	TRBJ1-6	NA	TRBV6-5	ASSYRQGNSPLH
NA	TRBJ2-3	NA	TRBV27	ASGQRRTQY
TRBD2	TRBJ2-7	NA	TRBV12-3/TRBV12-4	ASSISSSGRPYEQY
NA	TRBJ2-7	NA	TRBV7-2	ASSLYHEQY
NA	TRBJ2-3	few	TRBV20-1	SANLDGADTQY
TRBD2	TRBJ2-3	few	TRBV9	ASSARGGGTDTQY
NA	TRBJ2-7	NA	TRBV2	ASSEAGRGNYEQY
NA	TRBJ2-4	NA	TRBV6-1	ASNSAIAKNIQY
TRBD2	TRBJ2-1	NA	TRBV6-1	ASSTSGRSYNEQF
TRBD1	TRBJ1-4	few	TRBV5-5	ASSLAQGATNEKLF
NA	TRBJ2-3	NA	TRBV15	ATSRGVATDTQY
TRBD1	TRBJ2-6	NA	TRBV10-3	AISDNRGSGANVLT
TRBD2	TRBJ2-1	few	TRBV29-1	SVEDRLAGSNEQF
TRBD1	TRBJ2-7	NA	TRBV20-1	SAARTGREQY
NA	TRBJ2-7	NA	TRBV5-1	ASRITPFQGTYEQY
TRBD2	TRBJ2-7	few	TRBV7-2	ASSLGGTSGRGEQY
NA	TRBJ2-7	few	TRBV5-1	ASSRAPGYDEQY
TRBD2	TRBJ2-1	few	TRBV29-1	SVKGRRGEPYNEQF
TRBD1	TRBJ1-2	NA	TRBV30	AWKDRDPGYT
TRBD2	TRBJ2-5	few	TRBV12-3/TRBV12-4	ASSPTSGSESETQY
NA	TRBJ2-7	NA	TRBV10-3	AIRRSAAVPKNSYEQY
NA	TRBJ1-2	once	TRBV20-1	SAIIRRDGTYGYT
NA	TRBJ2-5	NA	TRBV27	ASSSADHEETQY
NA	TRBJ1-2	many	TRBV10-3	AISEGDGSYGYT
NA	TRBJ2-3	few	TRBV7-9	ASGSPADTQY
NA	TRBJ2-3	NA	TRBV20-1	SARDYRKGRTDTQY
NA	TRBJ2-2	NA	TRBV7-7	ASSFGMNTGELF
TRBD2	TRBJ2-1	few	TRBV20-1	SAGRAYNEQF